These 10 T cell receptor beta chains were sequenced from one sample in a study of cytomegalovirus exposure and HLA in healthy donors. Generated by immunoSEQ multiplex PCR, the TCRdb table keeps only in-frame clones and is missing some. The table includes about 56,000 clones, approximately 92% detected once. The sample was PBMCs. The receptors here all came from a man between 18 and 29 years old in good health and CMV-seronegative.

For the CDR3, the DNA is TGCGCCAGCAGCCAAGAATTTCAGAGGGAGACCCAGTACTTC. This codes for CASSQEFQRETQYF. The chain carries TRBV4-1 and TRBJ2-5; unclear D gene. Germline lookup yields CDR1 MGHRA and CDR2 YSYEKL. V was trimmed by 0 bases and J by 5 bases, leaving 10 bases between them. This CDR3 comprises 14 residues.

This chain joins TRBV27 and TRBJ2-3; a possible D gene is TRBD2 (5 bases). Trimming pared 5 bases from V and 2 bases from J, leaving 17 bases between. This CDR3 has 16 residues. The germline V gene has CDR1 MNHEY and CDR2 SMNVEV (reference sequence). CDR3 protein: CASSEFPASSTDTQYF. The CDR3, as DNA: TGTGCCAGCAGTGAGTTCCCGGCTAGCTCCACAGATACGCAGTATTTT.

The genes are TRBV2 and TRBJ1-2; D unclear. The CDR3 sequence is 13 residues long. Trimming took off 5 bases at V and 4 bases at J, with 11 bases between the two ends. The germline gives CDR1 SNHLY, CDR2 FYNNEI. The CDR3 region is CASSRSIAYGYTF. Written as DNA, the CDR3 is TGTGCCAGCAGTCGGTCTATCGCCTATGGCTACACCTTC.

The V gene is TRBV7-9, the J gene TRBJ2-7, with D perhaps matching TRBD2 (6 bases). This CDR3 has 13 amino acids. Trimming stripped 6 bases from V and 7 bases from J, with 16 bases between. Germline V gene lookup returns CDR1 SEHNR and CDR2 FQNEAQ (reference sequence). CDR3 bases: TGTGCCAGCAGGACCGGGGGTCCGGAGGAGCAGTACTTC. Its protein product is CASRTGGPEEQYF.

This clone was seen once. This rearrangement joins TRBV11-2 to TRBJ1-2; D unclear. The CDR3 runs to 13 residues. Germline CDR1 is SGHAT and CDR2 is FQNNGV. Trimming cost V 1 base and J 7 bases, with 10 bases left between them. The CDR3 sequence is CASSLVAGGGYTF. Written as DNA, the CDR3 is TGTGCCAGCAGCTTAGTTGCAGGTGGTGGCTACACCTTC.

Written as DNA, the CDR3 is TGTGCCAGCAGTGGGGAGAATTTACAACCCCAGCATTTT. It specifies CASSGENLQPQHF. This rearrangement joins TRBV6-1 to TRBJ1-5; D gene uncertain. Trimming stripped 4 bases from V and 10 bases from J, with 14 bases between. The CDR3 is 13 amino acids. Germline V lookup: CDR1 MNHNS, CDR2 SASEGT.

CDR3 in amino acids: CASSKEEGLAGTQYF. The DNA for the CDR3 is TGTGCCAGCAGCAAAGAGGAGGGACTAGCGGGAACCCAGTACTTC. The chain couples TRBV21-1 to TRBJ2-5; the table's D call of TRBD2 was not tested on the DNA. TRBV21-1 is shown as a pseudogene. The CDR3 length is 15 residues.

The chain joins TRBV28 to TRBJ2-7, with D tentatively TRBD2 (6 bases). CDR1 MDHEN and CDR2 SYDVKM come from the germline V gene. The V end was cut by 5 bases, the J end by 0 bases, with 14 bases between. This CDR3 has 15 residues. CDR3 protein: CASSPGTSISYEQYF. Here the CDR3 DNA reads TGTGCCAGCAGTCCCGGGACTTCAATCTCCTACGAGCAGTACTTC.

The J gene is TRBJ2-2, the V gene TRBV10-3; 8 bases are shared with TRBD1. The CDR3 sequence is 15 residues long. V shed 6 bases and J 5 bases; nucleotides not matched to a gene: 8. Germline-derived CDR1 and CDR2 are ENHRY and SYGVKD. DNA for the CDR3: TGTGCCATCAGAGAAGGGACAGGAGCTACCGGGGAGCTGTTTTTT. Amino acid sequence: CAIREGTGATGELFF.

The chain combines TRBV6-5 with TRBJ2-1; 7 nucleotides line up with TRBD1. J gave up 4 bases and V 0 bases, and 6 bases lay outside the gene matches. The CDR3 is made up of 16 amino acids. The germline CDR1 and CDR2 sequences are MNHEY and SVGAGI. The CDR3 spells CASSYSGQELYNEQFF. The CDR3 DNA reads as TGTGCCAGCAGTTACTCAGGACAGGAGTTATACAATGAGCAGTTCTTC.